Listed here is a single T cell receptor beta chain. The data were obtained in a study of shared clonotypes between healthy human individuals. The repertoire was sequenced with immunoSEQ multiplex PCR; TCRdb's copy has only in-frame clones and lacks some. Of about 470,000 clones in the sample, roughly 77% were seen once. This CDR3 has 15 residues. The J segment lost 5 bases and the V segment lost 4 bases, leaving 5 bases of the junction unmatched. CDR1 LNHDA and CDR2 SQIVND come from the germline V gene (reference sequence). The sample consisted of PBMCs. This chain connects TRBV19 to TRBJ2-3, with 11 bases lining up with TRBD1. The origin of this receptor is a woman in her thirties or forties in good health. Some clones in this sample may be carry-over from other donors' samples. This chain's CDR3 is CASSRTGGALDTQYF. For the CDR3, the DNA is TGTGCCAGTAGTAGGACAGGGGGCGCGTTAGATACGCAGTATTTT.